This T cell receptor beta chain was found in a study of OX40 agonist ivuxolimab in advanced cancers. Study-wide background: Patients got intravenous ivuxolimab at 0.01 to 10 mg/kg every 2 weeks. General study findings and limits: Circulating CD4+ and CD8+ T cells showed clonal expansion by week 6 at 0.1 to 3.0 mg/kg. Relative to CD4+, CD8+ T cells held more expanded clones on average. Some nonresponders additionally presented with little normalized T-cell clonal expansion.

The data were produced by immunoSEQ multiplex PCR, yet TCRdb's version contains in-frame clones alone and is incomplete. This table has some 72,000 clones, 84% appearing once. Trimming removed 0 bases at V and 1 base at J, with 6 bases between. CDR1 is GTSNPN and CDR2 is SVGIG in the germline V gene (reference sequence). The CDR3 has 13 amino acids. About this clone: Its antigen remains unknown.

This specimen consisted of CD4+ or CD8+ T cells sorted from blood, obtained in a trial of the OX40 agonist ivuxolimab. This clonotype was sampled from an adult with an advanced solid tumor such as melanoma, head and neck, liver or kidney cancer. This chain connects TRBV30 to TRBJ1-2; D ambiguous. CDR3 residues: CAWSVELNYGYTF. Written as DNA, the CDR3 is TGTGCCTGGAGTGTAGAACTTAACTATGGCTACACCTTC.